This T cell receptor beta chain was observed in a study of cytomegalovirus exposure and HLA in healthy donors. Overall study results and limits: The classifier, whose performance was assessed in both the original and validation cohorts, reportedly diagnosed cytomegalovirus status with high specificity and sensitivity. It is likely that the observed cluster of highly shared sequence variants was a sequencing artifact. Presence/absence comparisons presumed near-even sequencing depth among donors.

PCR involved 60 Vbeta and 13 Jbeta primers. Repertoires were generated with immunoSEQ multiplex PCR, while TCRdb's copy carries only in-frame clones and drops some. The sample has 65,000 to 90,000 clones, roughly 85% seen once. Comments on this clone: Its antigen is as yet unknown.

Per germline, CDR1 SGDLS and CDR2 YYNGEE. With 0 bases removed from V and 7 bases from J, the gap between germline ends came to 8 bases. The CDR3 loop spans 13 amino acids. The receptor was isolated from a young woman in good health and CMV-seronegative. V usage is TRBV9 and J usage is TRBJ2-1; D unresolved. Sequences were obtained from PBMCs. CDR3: CASSVGSENEQFF. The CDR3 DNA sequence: TGTGCCAGCAGCGTAGGGAGCGAAAATGAGCAGTTCTTC.